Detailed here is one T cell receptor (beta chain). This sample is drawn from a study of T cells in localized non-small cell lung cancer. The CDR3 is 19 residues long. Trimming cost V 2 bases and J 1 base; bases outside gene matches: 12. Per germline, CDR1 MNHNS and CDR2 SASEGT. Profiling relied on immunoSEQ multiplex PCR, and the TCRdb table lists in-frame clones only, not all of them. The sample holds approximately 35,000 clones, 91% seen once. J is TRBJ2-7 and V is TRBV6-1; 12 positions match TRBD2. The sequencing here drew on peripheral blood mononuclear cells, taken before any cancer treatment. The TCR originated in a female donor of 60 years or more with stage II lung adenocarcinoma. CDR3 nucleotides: TGTGCCAGCAGTGAATTGGCTAGCGGGAGGGGTTGGGGTTCCTACGAGCAGTACTTC. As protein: CASSELASGRGWGSYEQYF.